This T cell receptor (beta chain) was identified during a study of T cell changes during pregnancy in multiple sclerosis. V trimming: 2 bases; J trimming: 5 bases; junction bases outside the gene matches: 9. Germline loops: CDR1 SQVTM, CDR2 ANQGSEA. This CDR3 is 14 amino acids long. Profiling relied on immunoSEQ multiplex PCR, and the TCRdb table lists in-frame clones only, not all of them. There are roughly 20,000 clones in the sample; roughly 91% occur only once, and around 7% lies in the top ten. This TCR was sampled from a female donor with multiple sclerosis, enrolled in a pregnancy study. The sample in question was CD8+ T cells from peripheral blood mononuclear cells, obtained in the first trimester of pregnancy. The rearrangement uses TRBV29-1 and TRBJ2-7; 7 bases match TRBD1. CDR3 bases: TGCAGCGTTGAATCTACAGGGGCAAGGGACGAGCAGTACTTC. This codes for CSVESTGARDEQYF.